The 24 T cell receptor beta chains below come from one sample, sequenced in a study of blood T cells in healthy people across ages. A second roughly 6 to 11 cycle PCR used barcoded and J-beta primers. TCRdb ran MiXCR on the 5' RACE reads and lists one entry per CDR3 protein. The sample records just under 550,000 distinct CDR3 sequences, more than 20% being singletons. This sample was shared with a second study, whose subject was T cells of mothers and their children.

Sequencing was carried out using blood. Receptors were obtained from a boy between 10 and 17 years old in good health.

The V gene is TRBV7-6, the J gene TRBJ2-5, with 11 bases aligning to TRBD2. This CDR3 has 17 residues. V shed 2 bases and J 0 bases; nucleotides not matched to a gene: 5. Germline-derived CDR1 and CDR2 are SGHVS and FNYEAQ. The CDR3 sequence: CASSLPGLAGHQETQYF. In DNA, the CDR3 is TGTGCCAGCAGCTTACCTGGACTAGCGGGCCACCAAGAGACCCAGTACTTC.

Turning to this clonotype: A far larger clone is just one base off, so this is likely a read error. The V call is TRBV7-9, the J call TRBJ2-5, with D uncertain. The CDR3 is 11 residues long. V lost 5 bases and J lost 5, with 6 bases in between. CDR1 and CDR2 from the germline V gene are SEHNR and FQNEAQ (reference sequence). The CDR3 coding sequence is TGTGCCAGCAGCATAATGGAGACCCAGTACTTC. Translated: CASSIMETQYF.

This chain connects TRBV5-1 to TRBJ2-7; 11 nucleotides line up with TRBD2. Germline loops: CDR1 SGHRS, CDR2 YFSETQ. Losses at the gene ends were 0 bases for V and 2 bases for J; bases not matched to a gene: 4. This CDR3 region has 16 residues. CDR3 nucleotides: TGCGCCAGCAGCTTGGACGGGACTAGCGGAACCTACGAGCAGTACTTC. Its translation: CASSLDGTSGTYEQYF.

This clonotype was recorded a few times. CDR3 DNA: TGCGCCAGCAGCCTATCCGGGGGGCGCGGGGAGACCCAGTACTTC. This codes for CASSLSGGRGETQYF. This chain links TRBV5-1 with TRBJ2-5; weak D call: TRBD2 (7 bases). The CDR3 sequence is 15 residues long. Trimming took off 4 bases at V and 5 bases at J, with 18 bases between the two ends. Germline assignment: CDR1 SGHRS and CDR2 YFSETQ.

V gene TRBV12-3 or TRBV12-4 combines with J gene TRBJ2-7; 11 positions match TRBD2. The CDR3 loop spans 15 amino acids. After removal of 6 bases from V and 0 bases from J, the junction contained 4 bases not matched to a gene. The CDR3 is CASRSTSGGSYEQYF. DNA of the CDR3: TGTGCCAGCAGGTCCACTAGCGGGGGCTCCTACGAGCAGTACTTC.

This chain uses TRBV4-1 with TRBJ1-1, with unresolved D. CDR1 MGHRA and CDR2 YSYEKL come from the germline V gene. V was shortened by 4 bases and J by 6 bases, with 9 bases between the two germline ends. The CDR3 spans 12 residues. Written as DNA, the CDR3 is TGCGCCAGCAGCCCTGGAAGCGCTGAAGCTTTCTTT. Amino acid sequence: CASSPGSAEAFF.

This clonotype was seen more than once but under ten times. The chain is built from TRBV7-9 and TRBJ2-5; D is uncertain. The end of the DNA is better explained by TRBJ2-7, so the J call may be wrong. This CDR3 contains 13 residues. Germline values: CDR1 SEHNR, CDR2 FQNEAQ (reference sequence). CDR3 region: CASSLATWGEQYF. CDR3 DNA sequence: TGTGCCAGCAGCTTAGCCACATGGGGCGAGCAGTACTTC.

As concerns this clonotype: Germline is not matched at one junction end, which may reflect a read error. The chain combines TRBV20-1 with TRBJ2-3, with D perhaps being TRBD1 or TRBD2 (5 bases each). CDR3 length: 13 residues. Looked up from germline, CDR1 is DFQATT and CDR2 is SNEGSKA (reference sequence). CDR3 region: CSAQLRLGETQYF. The CDR3 coding sequence is TGCAGTGCTCAGCTCCGGCTAGGGGAGACCCAGTACTTT.

This clonotype was picked up a small number of times. The chain couples TRBV20-1 to TRBJ2-5; D gene ambiguous. With the DNA end fitting TRBJ2-7 better, the J assignment may be wrong. Germline V CDR1 and CDR2: DFQATT, SNEGSKA (reference sequence). The length of the CDR3 is 12 residues. CDR3 nucleotide sequence: TGCAGTGCTAGATCTGGCCGCTACGAGCAGTACTTC. Amino acids: CSARSGRYEQYF.

The chain recombines TRBV7-2 with TRBJ2-1; maybe TRBD2 (5 bases). Germline CDR1 reads SGHTA; CDR2 reads FQGNSA. Trimming pared 0 bases from V and 3 bases from J, leaving 12 bases between. The CDR3 loop spans 16 amino acids. CDR3 in amino acids: CASSLASGRSYNEQFF. Here the CDR3 DNA reads TGTGCCAGCAGCTTAGCGAGCGGTCGAAGCTACAATGAGCAGTTCTTC.

This clonotype was counted only a few times. The J gene is TRBJ1-1, the V gene TRBV7-3; possible D gene TRBD1, 6 bases. Trimming stripped 5 bases from V and 0 bases from J, with 13 bases between. The CDR3 is made up of 15 amino acids. Germline V gene lookup returns CDR1 SGHTA and CDR2 FQGTGA. The CDR3 sequence is CASSTSTGMNTEAFF. The CDR3 bases are TGTGCCAGCAGCACCTCAACAGGGATGAACACTGAAGCTTTCTTT.

The rearrangement joins TRBV5-1 to TRBJ1-4; a weak D match, TRBD1 (6 bases). The germline gives CDR1 SGHRS, CDR2 YFSETQ. This CDR3 is 16 amino acids long. Trimming removed 4 bases at V and 1 base at J, with 14 bases between. The chain's CDR3 is CASSPRRGRTNEKLFF. In nucleotides, the CDR3 is TGCGCCAGCAGCCCGCGTCGGGGGCGAACTAATGAAAAACTGTTTTTT.

This chain joins TRBV21-1 and TRBJ2-2; TRBD2, as called in the table, went unchecked against the DNA. TRBV21-1 is given as a pseudogene. CDR3 size: 14 residues. The CDR3 region has the DNA TGTGCCAGCAGCAATGAGGGATACACCGGGGAGCTGTTTTTT. Encoded protein: CASSNEGYTGELFF.

The J gene is TRBJ2-2, the V gene TRBV29-1; D is uncertain. This CDR3 region has 15 residues. V was shortened by 1 base and J by 4 bases, with 13 bases between the two germline ends. Germline V gene sequence: CDR1 SQVTM, CDR2 ANQGSEA. The chain's CDR3 is CSVEVVGSPTGELFF. The CDR3, as DNA: TGCAGCGTTGAAGTGGTAGGGTCCCCCACCGGGGAGCTGTTTTTT.

This chain uses TRBV2 with TRBJ2-7, with D possibly matching TRBD1 (6 bases). Trimming removed 11 bases from V and 2 bases from J, with 16 bases in between. The CDR3 consists of 13 residues. Germline V gene lookup returns CDR1 SNHLY and CDR2 FYNNEI. This CDR3 reads CAGRRDTTYEQYF. The CDR3 region has the DNA TGTGCCGGCCGCCGGGACACAACCTACGAGCAGTACTTC.

The rearrangement uses TRBV24-1 and TRBJ1-1; D is unresolved. CDR1 and CDR2 from the germline V gene are KGHDR and SFDVKD. Trimming took 10 bases from V and 1 from J, leaving 12 bases between them. This CDR3 has 13 amino acids. The CDR3 nucleotides are TGTGCCACTAAAGACGGAGAGAACACTGAAGCTTTCTTT. As protein: CATKDGENTEAFF.

This clonotype was seen a handful of times. This chain joins TRBV29-1 and TRBJ2-1, with 9 bases matching TRBD1. The CDR3 is 14 residues long. The J segment lost 2 bases and the V segment lost 1 base, leaving 0 bases of the junction unmatched. The germline V gene encodes CDR1 SQVTM and CDR2 ANQGSEA. For the CDR3, the DNA is TGCAGCGTTGAAGGGACAGGGGCCTACAATGAGCAGTTCTTC. The encoded protein is CSVEGTGAYNEQFF.

This clonotype was observed a handful of times. This chain links TRBV28 with TRBJ2-5; D gene ambiguous. Germline loops: CDR1 MDHEN, CDR2 SYDVKM. The CDR3 is 15 residues long. The V end was cut by 5 bases, the J end by 2 bases, with 15 bases between. The CDR3 protein is CASSLPGRVQETQYF. The CDR3 nucleotides read TGTGCCAGCAGTCTCCCCGGGCGCGTACAAGAGACCCAGTACTTC. The complete variable domain, with remaining parts taken from reference TRBV28 and TRBJ2-5, reads DVKVTQSSRYLVKRTGEKVFLECVQDMDHENMFWYRQDPGLGLRLIYFSYDVKMKEKGDIPEGYSVSREKKERFSLILESASTNQTSMYLCASSLPGRVQETQYFGPGTRLLVL.

This chain links TRBV4-1 with TRBJ2-4; TRBD1 agrees at 7 bases. CDR1 and CDR2 from the germline V gene are MGHRA and YSYEKL. The CDR3 consists of 19 residues. Trimming took 3 bases from V and 0 from J; bases not matched to a gene: 14. The CDR3 loop is CASSHRDSQFHLAKNIQYF. In DNA form, the CDR3 reads TGCGCCAGCAGCCACCGGGACAGCCAGTTCCACCTAGCCAAAAACATTCAGTACTTC.

The chain's CDR3 is CATSRDLAGGPDTQYF. The CDR3 nucleotides read TGTGCCACCAGCAGAGATCTAGCGGGAGGCCCAGATACGCAGTATTTT. The V gene is TRBV15, the J gene TRBJ2-3, with 11 bases fitting TRBD2. The J segment lost 4 bases and the V segment lost 0 bases, leaving 3 bases of the junction unmatched. Per the germline V gene, CDR1 is LNHNV and CDR2 is YYDKDF (reference sequence). The CDR3 is 16 amino acids.

The chain links TRBV29-1 to TRBJ2-6; the D is unclear. From germline, CDR1 is SQVTM and CDR2 ANQGSEA. The CDR3 is made up of 18 amino acids. V was clipped by 4 bases and J by 0 bases, with 19 bases between them. The CDR3 nucleotides read TGCAGCGTTGGATCCCTACTGACCCACCGCTCTGGGGCCAACGTCCTGACTTTC. Its protein is CSVGSLLTHRSGANVLTF.

With regard to this clonotype: One end of the junction does not line up with germline, which may come from a read error. The chain couples TRBV28 to TRBJ2-1; a weak D match, TRBD1 (5 bases). The CDR3 extends over 15 amino acids. The germline gives CDR1 MDHEN, CDR2 SYDVKM. The CDR3 region has the DNA TGTGTCAGCAGTTTAAAGGGGTCGGTCTACAATGAGCAGTTCTTC. This sequence encodes CVSSLKGSVYNEQFF.

This clonotype was seen a handful of times. The rearrangement uses TRBV3-1 and TRBJ2-5; D tentatively fits TRBD1 or TRBD2 (5 bases each). The CDR3 runs to 15 residues. V dropped 0 bases and J dropped 11 bases, with 19 bases sitting between them. Germline V gene data show CDR1 as LGHDT and CDR2 as YNNKEL (reference sequence). The CDR3 here is CASSQDGVGLGEQYF. DNA of the CDR3: TGTGCCAGCAGCCAAGATGGTGTCGGTTTGGGGGAGCAGTACTTC.

This clonotype appeared a few times. The chain has TRBV28 and TRBJ2-1; 8 positions match TRBD2. V lost 7 bases to trimming and J lost 6 bases; unmatched junction nucleotides: 5. Germline CDR1 is MDHEN and CDR2 is SYDVKM. CDR3 length: 13 amino acids. The CDR3 sequence is CASISLAANEQFF. The CDR3 coding sequence is TGTGCCAGCATCTCACTAGCGGCCAATGAGCAGTTCTTC.